This T cell receptor (beta chain) was sequenced for a study of blood T cell repertoires in COVID-19 (TCRdb year 2020). General notes on the study: Samples covering the acute and convalescent phases of COVID-19 were provided by collaborators in the United States, Italy and Spain. Where available, HLA class I and class II types were taken from metadata supplied by the sample provider and were not determined by assay-based typing. The repertoires were released in a freely available public database meant as a resource for research on the immune response to SARS-CoV-2. Sample metadata almost always included a de-identified subject ID, COVID-19 status, age in years and sex. The prospective study material was composed of cDNA or gDNA derived from T cells, B-cell-depleted T cells, or PBMCs. Deeply sampled blood TCRbeta repertoires from subjects exposed to, actively infected with, or recovered from COVID-19 were included in the dataset. Samples were obtained from the ongoing ImmuneRACE study (first 160 participants) and from approximately 1,200 subjects provided by 6 global collaborators.

Worth noting for this clone: Its antigen remains undetermined. No base qualities exist here, and no much larger clone lies one base off it.

Findings and caveats that apply to the study as a whole: How much clinical and demographic metadata was included differed by source and by participant, and the metadata was provided uncurated.

TCRbeta CDR3 regions were amplified from genomic DNA using the immunoSEQ Assay, a bias-controlled multiplex PCR. Per the source publication's procedure: The number of nucleated cells in each sample was estimated by amplification of reference gene primers within the assay. To quantify the absolute abundance of each unique TCRbeta CDR3 rearrangement, sequence reads were collapsed and filtered. Productive Simpson clonality was computed per sample as the square root of Simpson's diversity index over productive rearrangements. What TCRdb holds here is the immuneACCESS table cut down to in-frame rearrangements. Part of the clones is not present; checked against another copy, under half of the missing clones reflect an unresolved V gene, and the others are unexplained. That table is the source of V, J and clone size, and D and trimming were worked out from the DNA. A total of about 130,000 clones appear in this sample, 85% of them only once. 6.6% of the sample belongs to the ten largest clones.

Collaborating institutions collected whole blood in K2EDTA tubes following their own protocols. For TCRbeta analysis, collaborators shipped samples as frozen whole blood, isolated PBMCs, or DNA extracted from either of those sample types. The germline V gene encodes CDR1 MGHDK and CDR2 SYGVNS. The CDR3 holds 15 amino acids from the cysteine to the phenylalanine. Left in the record is the CDR3 DNA by itself, 45 bases read in frame from the first base. V is cut by 5 bases and J by 2 bases, and the space between the germline ends is 13 bases. This clonotype was obtained from a man at least 80 years old with active or convalescent COVID-19. The chain joins TRBV25-1 to TRBJ2-1; the D gene is perhaps TRBD1, on 5 matching bases. Input material: peripheral blood. The DNA sequence is given as TGTGCCAGCAGTCGAGAGGCAGGGACCTACAATGAGCAGTTCTTC. It is translated as CASSREAGTYNEQFF.